Below are 18 T cell receptor beta chains sequenced from a single sample in a study of human T cells and chemical hapten exposure. Total RNA was isolated from unfractionated whole blood. One entry per CDR3 protein, called by TCRdb with MiXCR from the 5' RACE reads. There are some 78,000 distinct CDR3 sequences in the sample; approximately 7.7% occur only once, and under 2.5% lies in the top ten. Receptors were obtained from a male donor in good health.

The table lists this clonotype with a few counts. V usage is TRBV20-1 and J usage is TRBJ1-1; 9 nucleotides agree with TRBD1. CDR1 and CDR2 from the germline V gene are DFQATT and SNEGSKA (reference sequence). The CDR3 extends over 13 amino acids. J was trimmed by 6 bases and V by 3 bases; bases with no gene match: 5. The DNA for the CDR3 is TGCAGTGCTAGCCCAGACAGGGGGGCTGAAGCTTTCTTT. Its protein is CSASPDRGAEAFF.

The table lists this clonotype with a few counts. This chain connects TRBV12-3 or TRBV12-4 to TRBJ1-2; no definite D call. The V end was cut by 6 bases, the J end by 3 bases, with 17 bases between. This CDR3 contains 15 residues. The CDR3 sequence is CASSFFYDRDYGYTF. The CDR3 DNA follows: TGTGCCAGCAGCTTTTTCTATGATAGGGACTATGGCTACACCTTC.

This clonotype was detected only a few times. The rearrangement uses TRBV25-1 and TRBJ2-3, with 8 bases identical to TRBD2. Germline V gene lookup returns CDR1 MGHDK and CDR2 SYGVNS. This CDR3 comprises 16 residues. V lost 2 bases to trimming and J lost 4 bases; unmatched junction nucleotides: 8. CDR3 loop: CASSEMREAKSDTQYF. In nucleotides, the CDR3 is TGTGCCAGCAGTGAAATGCGGGAGGCAAAATCAGATACGCAGTATTTT.

This clonotype came up many times. This chain uses TRBV4-1 with TRBJ2-7, with 7 bases identical to TRBD1. Unmatched junction bases numbered 9, after V lost 3 bases and J lost 4 bases. The CDR3 runs 15 residues. Per the germline V gene, CDR1 is MGHRA and CDR2 is YSYEKL. CDR3 DNA sequence: TGCGCCAGCAGCCATCTCGCCGACAGGGATTACGAGCAGTACTTC. This gives the protein CASSHLADRDYEQYF.

This clonotype was detected a few times. The CDR3 DNA sequence: TGTGCCAGCAGCTTAGCCAGGGCGGACGAGCAGTACTTC. This translates into CASSLARADEQYF. J is TRBJ2-7 and V is TRBV13; possibly TRBD1 for D (5 bases). This CDR3 has 13 amino acids. The germline V gene encodes CDR1 PRHDT and CDR2 FYEKMQ (reference sequence). Trimming removed 1 base from V and 5 bases from J, with 9 bases in between.

This clonotype was seen only a few times. The chain carries TRBV11-2 and TRBJ1-1; possibly TRBD1 for D (5 bases). The germline gives CDR1 SGHAT, CDR2 FQNNGV. The CDR3 covers 14 residues. V was pared by 0 bases and J by 5 bases, with 10 bases between. CDR3 in amino acids: CASSLDRAVTEAFF. CDR3 nucleotide sequence: TGTGCCAGCAGCTTAGACAGGGCTGTAACTGAAGCTTTCTTT.

On this clonotype: Possible read error: a much larger clone is one base away. V usage is TRBV14 and J usage is TRBJ2-3, with D perhaps assigned TRBD1 or TRBD2 (5 bases each). This CDR3 spans 14 amino acids. The germline V gene has CDR1 SGHDN and CDR2 FVKESK. CDR3 sequence (DNA): TGTGTCAGCAGCCAAGCGAAGGGACCAGATACGCAGTATTTT. This encodes CVSSQAKGPDTQYF.

Ten or more counts support this clonotype. The chain combines TRBV3-1 with TRBJ2-1; 9 bases match TRBD1. This CDR3 comprises 16 residues. In germline, CDR1 is LGHDT, CDR2 YNNKEL (reference sequence). V lost 6 bases, J lost 8 bases, and 14 bases stayed unmatched. CDR3 sequence reads: CASSPEQGAWGDEQFF. CDR3 nucleotides: TGTGCCAGCAGTCCTGAACAGGGGGCCTGGGGGGATGAGCAGTTCTTC.

In its sample, this clonotype was seen many times. This chain joins TRBV6-2 or TRBV6-3 and TRBJ2-6, with TRBD1 matching over 8 bases. J was trimmed by 0 bases and V by 6 bases; bases with no gene match: 10. The CDR3 spans 18 residues. Germline V CDR1 and CDR2: MNHEY, SVGEGT. In nucleotides, the CDR3 is TGTGCCAGCAGCGAAATGACAGGGGATTCCTCTGGGGCCAACGTCCTGACTTTC. This encodes CASSEMTGDSSGANVLTF.

In its sample, this clonotype was seen many times. The chain combines TRBV6-6 with TRBJ2-2, with TRBD1 identical over 12 bases. The CDR3 has 17 residues. V lost 7 bases and J lost 5; bases outside the gene matches: 11. Germline CDR1 is MNHNY and CDR2 is SVGAGI (reference sequence). CDR3 DNA: TGTGCCAGCACCAGATCCGGGACAGGGGGCTATACCGGGGAGCTGTTTTTT. This encodes CASTRSGTGGYTGELFF.

In this sample, this clonotype turned up a few times. This chain links TRBV7-6 with TRBJ1-2; D perhaps matches TRBD1 (6 bases). Per germline, CDR1 SGHVS and CDR2 FNYEAQ. The CDR3 is made up of 13 amino acids. Trimming took 5 bases from V and 4 from J, leaving 11 bases between them. The CDR3: CASSKGQPYGYTF. The CDR3 DNA sequence: TGTGCCAGCAGCAAAGGACAGCCCTATGGCTACACCTTC.

V gene TRBV7-9 combines with J gene TRBJ2-1; D tentatively fits TRBD1 or TRBD2 (6 bases each). V was trimmed by 7 bases and J by 6 bases, leaving 28 bases between them. CDR1 and CDR2 (germline): SEHNR, FQNEAQ (reference sequence). This CDR3 has 18 amino acids. The DNA for the CDR3 is TGTGCCAGCACCCTAGGCTCAACAGGGATTCTAGCGAGCAATGAGCAGTTCTTC. Its translation is CASTLGSTGILASNEQFF.

The gene calls are TRBV7-8 and TRBJ2-5; tentative D call: TRBD2 (5 bases). V was trimmed by 5 bases and J by 1 base, leaving 11 bases between them. Per the germline V gene, CDR1 is SGHVS and CDR2 is FQNEAQ. The CDR3 totals 14 residues. The CDR3 DNA is TGTGCCAGCAGCCCAGCGGAGTTCCAAGAGACCCAGTACTTC. Its protein is CASSPAEFQETQYF.

This clonotype came up a few times. This chain links TRBV6-2 or TRBV6-3 with TRBJ2-3; D uncertain. The CDR3 sequence is 13 residues long. The V end lost 6 bases, the J end lost 5 bases, and 12 bases lay between the germline ends. Germline CDR1 reads MNHEY; CDR2 reads SVGEGT. This chain's CDR3 is CASSSLKRDTQYF. The CDR3 DNA follows: TGTGCCAGCAGCTCCTTGAAGCGAGATACGCAGTATTTT.

This clonotype was counted only a few times. This sequence joins TRBV7-6 and TRBJ2-3, with D possibly TRBD2 on 5 matching bases. The CDR3 has 15 residues. Looked up from germline, CDR1 is SGHVS and CDR2 is FNYEAQ. The V gene lost 1 base and the J gene lost 3 bases, with 11 bases spanning the gap. The CDR3, as DNA: TGTGCCAGCAGCTTAGTCGCGGAGCGGACAGATACGCAGTATTTT. Its protein is CASSLVAERTDTQYF.

In DNA form, the CDR3 reads TGTGCCAGCAGCTCCTCTTTGACAGGGATGGACGAGCAGTACTTC. Protein: CASSSSLTGMDEQYF. This rearrangement joins TRBV7-2 to TRBJ2-7; TRBD1 aligns across 7 bases. The CDR3 is 15 residues long. V was pared by 4 bases and J by 5 bases, with 11 bases of the junction left unmatched. Per germline, CDR1 SGHTA and CDR2 FQGNSA.

The chain uses TRBV3-1 and TRBJ2-7; TRBD2 might be the D (6 bases). The CDR3 consists of 17 residues. CDR1 and CDR2 from the germline V gene are LGHDT and YNNKEL (reference sequence). V shed 0 bases and J shed 0 bases, with 15 bases lying between them. The CDR3, as DNA: TGTGCCAGCAGCCAAGAGGGAGGAGCTGCCAGCTCCTACGAGCAGTACTTC. Translation: CASSQEGGAASSYEQYF.

In its sample, this clonotype was seen many times. The rearrangement joins TRBV6-6 to TRBJ1-3, with TRBD1 matching over 8 bases. V was clipped by 2 bases and J by 0 bases; unmatched bases: 9. Per germline, CDR1 MNHNY and CDR2 SVGAGI (reference sequence). The CDR3 loop spans 18 amino acids. In DNA form, the CDR3 reads TGTGCCAGCAGTTACGCGCCGACAGGGGAAGGCTCTGGAAACACCATATATTTT. It yields the protein CASSYAPTGEGSGNTIYF.